This TCR beta chain was captured in a study of CD8 T cells in Susac syndrome. J was trimmed by 11 bases and V by 3 bases; bases with no gene match: 10. The CDR3 extends over 14 amino acids. From germline, CDR1 is SGHDT and CDR2 YYEEEE. RNA amounts of roughly 0.45 to 1 ug underwent reverse transcription with random hexamers. From the immunoSEQ multiplex PCR reads, TCRdb called clonotypes with MiXCR, one entry per CDR3 protein. Counted here are a few hundred thousand distinct CDR3 sequences, roughly 85% occurring once; the ten biggest clones make up 0.2% to 0.25%. High-throughput TCR beta sequencing covered peripheral CD8+ and CD4+ T cells. Multiple sclerosis controls were treatment-naive patients with stable or active relapsing-remitting disease.

The sequence derives from a human donor with multiple sclerosis. Sample: CD8+ T cells from PBMCs. This chain connects TRBV5-6 to TRBJ1-5; 8 positions agree with TRBD1. The CDR3 coding sequence is TGTGCCAGCAGCTGGGGACAGGAAAAGGCGGCCCAGCATTTT. This sequence encodes CASSWGQEKAAQHF.